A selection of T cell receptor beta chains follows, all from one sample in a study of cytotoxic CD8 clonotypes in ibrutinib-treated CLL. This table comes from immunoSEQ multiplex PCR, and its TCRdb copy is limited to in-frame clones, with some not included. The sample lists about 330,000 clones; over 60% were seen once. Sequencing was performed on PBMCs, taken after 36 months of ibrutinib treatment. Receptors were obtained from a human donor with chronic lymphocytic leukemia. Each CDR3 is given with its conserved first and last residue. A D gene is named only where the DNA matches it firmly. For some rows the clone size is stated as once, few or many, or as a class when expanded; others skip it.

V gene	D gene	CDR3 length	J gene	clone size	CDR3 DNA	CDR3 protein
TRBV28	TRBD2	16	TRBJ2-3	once	TGTGCCAGCAGTCAGGGACTAGCAGCTAGCACAGATACGCAGTATTTT	CASSQGLAASTDTQYF
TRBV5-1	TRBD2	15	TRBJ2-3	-	TGCGCCAGCAGGAGAACACCCGGGACTAGAGATACGCAGTATTTT	CASRRTPGTRDTQYF
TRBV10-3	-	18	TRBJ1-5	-	TGTGCCATCAGTGAGTCGATTACGGGAATTGCTTACAATCAGCCCCAGCATTTT	CAISESITGIAYNQPQHF
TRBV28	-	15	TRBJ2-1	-	TGTGCCAGCAGTTGGTACAGGACGTCCTACAATGAGCAGTTCTTC	CASSWYRTSYNEQFF
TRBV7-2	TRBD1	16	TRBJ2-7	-	TGTGCCAGCAGCTTAGCTGGACAGGGGGAAGCCTACGAGCAGTACTTC	CASSLAGQGEAYEQYF
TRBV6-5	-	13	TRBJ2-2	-	TGTGCCAGCAAAGGATGGAACACCGGGGAGCTGTTTTTT	CASKGWNTGELFF
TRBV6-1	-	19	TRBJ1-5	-	TGTGCCAGCAGTGTGACGAGGGGTAGCGCCGGATATAGCAATCAGCCCCAGCATTTT	CASSVTRGSAGYSNQPQHF
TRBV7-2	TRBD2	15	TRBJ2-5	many	TGTGCCAGCAGCTTAGCTAGCGGGAGCGCGGAGACCCAGTACTTC	CASSLASGSAETQYF
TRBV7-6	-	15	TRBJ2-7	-	TGTGCCAGCAGCTTAGCAGGAACAGAACCCTACGAGCAGTACTTC	CASSLAGTEPYEQYF
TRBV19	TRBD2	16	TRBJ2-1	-	TGTGCCAGTAGTCAAACGCCTCTAGCGGGAGGTAATGAGCAGTTCTTC	CASSQTPLAGGNEQFF
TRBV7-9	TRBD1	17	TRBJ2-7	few	TGTGCCAGCAGCTTAGCCGGGACAGGGGGCGCGGCTGGTAAGCAGTACTTC	CASSLAGTGGAAGKQYF
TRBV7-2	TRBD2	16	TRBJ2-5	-	TGTGCCAGCAGCTTACCGGGACTAGCGGGAAGAGAGACCCAGTACTTC	CASSLPGLAGRETQYF
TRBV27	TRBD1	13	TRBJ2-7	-	TGTGCCAGCAGTCCGGGACAGTCCTACGAGCAGTACTTC	CASSPGQSYEQYF
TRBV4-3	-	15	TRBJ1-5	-	TGCGCCAGCAGCCAAGGTCTGGGCGACAATCAGCCCCAGCATTTT	CASSQGLGDNQPQHF
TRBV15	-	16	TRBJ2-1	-	TGTGCCACCAGCAGAAAAGAGGGGTCAGGGTTTGGTGAGCAGTTCTTC	CATSRKEGSGFGEQFF